The next 30 T cell receptor beta chains were all read from a single sample in a study of early T cells in non-severe SARS-CoV-2 infection. MiXCR was run by TCRdb on the 5' RACE reads, yielding one entry per CDR3 protein. The data contain around 70,000 distinct CDR3 sequences, 10% of them singletons. The sample here was whole blood, taken at baseline. Receptors originate from an adult who was a healthcare worker with PCR-confirmed SARS-CoV-2 infection or an uninfected control (not recorded which).

The chain carries TRBV19 and TRBJ2-4; a possible D gene is TRBD1 (5 bases). From germline, CDR1 is LNHDA and CDR2 SQIVND (reference sequence). This CDR3 is 13 amino acids long. Trimming left V 5 bases short and J 8 bases short, with 13 bases between. CDR3 region: CASSPQGGYIQYF. The CDR3 nucleotides are TGTGCCAGTAGTCCCCAGGGTGGATACATTCAGTACTTC.

This clonotype was observed at least ten times. The rearrangement joins TRBV7-2 to TRBJ2-3; unclear D gene. CDR1 and CDR2 (germline): SGHTA, FQGNSA. The CDR3 spans 12 residues. V lost 2 bases and J 6 bases, leaving 6 bases between the germline ends. The CDR3 coding sequence is TGTGCCAGCAGCTTATTCGGGGATACGCAGTATTTT. Amino acid sequence: CASSLFGDTQYF. Drawing the rest from reference TRBV7-2 and TRBJ2-3, the complete variable domain is GAGVSQSPSNKVTEKGKDVELRCDPISGHTALYWYRQSLGQGLEFLIYFQGNSAPDKSGLPSDRFSAERTGGSVSTLTIQRTQQEDSAVYLCASSLFGDTQYFGPGTRLTVL.

This clonotype has at least ten counts. The chain carries TRBV7-2 and TRBJ2-2; 11 nucleotides line up with TRBD1. Germline CDR1 is SGHTA and CDR2 is FQGNSA. This CDR3 is built from 20 residues. With V trimmed by 1 base and J by 5 bases, 15 bases remained unmatched. Here the CDR3 reads CASSLGLTGTGGSLTGELFF. CDR3 DNA: TGTGCCAGCAGCTTAGGATTGACCGGGACAGGGGGTTCGTTAACCGGGGAGCTGTTTTTT. Supplemented by reference TRBV7-2 and TRBJ2-2, the full variable domain reads GAGVSQSPSNKVTEKGKDVELRCDPISGHTALYWYRQSLGQGLEFLIYFQGNSAPDKSGLPSDRFSAERTGGSVSTLTIQRTQQEDSAVYLCASSLGLTGTGGSLTGELFFGEGSRLTVL.

This clonotype was seen at least ten times. The chain links TRBV24-1 to TRBJ2-2; no definite D call. Trimming left V 1 base short and J 5 bases short, with 7 bases between. This CDR3 has 14 residues. Germline V CDR1 and CDR2: KGHDR, SFDVKD. The CDR3 region is CATSDFRSTGELFF. The CDR3 DNA reads TGTGCCACCAGTGATTTTCGGTCAACCGGGGAGCTGTTTTTT.

This clonotype has at least ten counts. CDR3 sequence: CASSPGRGKLYEQYF. CDR3 DNA: TGTGCCAGCAGCCCAGGGAGAGGGAAACTCTACGAGCAGTACTTC. This chain joins TRBV9 and TRBJ2-7; the D gene could be TRBD1 or TRBD2 (5 bases each). V gave up 4 bases and J gave up 3 bases, with 17 bases separating them. The CDR3 is 15 amino acids. CDR1 is SGDLS, CDR2 YYNGEE, per germline.

This clonotype has only a few counts. The V gene is TRBV29-1, the J gene TRBJ2-2; 9 bases map to TRBD2. From germline, CDR1 is SQVTM and CDR2 ANQGSEA. The CDR3 sequence is 15 residues long. V shed 6 bases and J 0 bases; nucleotides not matched to a gene: 5. In DNA, the CDR3 is TGCAGCGTAGGGCTAGCGGGGACGAACACCGGGGAGCTGTTTTTT. Translating gives CSVGLAGTNTGELFF.

Comment on this clonotype: With a much larger clone just one base away, this may be a read error. The gene calls are TRBV21-1 and TRBJ2-4; TRBD2, as called in the table, went unchecked against the DNA. TRBV21-1 is a pseudogene segment. The CDR3 consists of 15 residues. CDR3 residues: CARSRWEREKNIQYF. The CDR3 region has the DNA TGTGCCCGCAGCCGTTGGGAGCGGGAGAAAAACATTCAGTACTTC.

This clonotype was observed many times. The genes are TRBV7-3 and TRBJ1-1, with D uncertain. Germline V gene sequence: CDR1 SGHTA, CDR2 FQGTGA. This CDR3 has 13 residues. Trimming took 1 base from V and 3 from J, leaving 6 bases between them. The CDR3 is CASSLIGDTEAFF. CDR3 coding DNA: TGTGCCAGCAGCTTAATCGGGGACACTGAAGCTTTCTTT.

In its sample, this clonotype was seen many times. V usage is TRBV4-1 and J usage is TRBJ2-7; 9 bases are shared with TRBD1. The germline V gene encodes CDR1 MGHRA and CDR2 YSYEKL. After removal of 2 bases from V and 6 bases from J, the junction contained 14 bases not matched to a gene. The CDR3 loop spans 17 amino acids. The CDR3 DNA reads as TGCGCCAGCAGCCAACACCGTACGGGACAGGGTATGTTCGAGCAGTACTTC. Translation gives CASSQHRTGQGMFEQYF.

The CDR3 sequence: CASSSSRTGRADTQYF. The CDR3 DNA is TGTGCCAGCAGCTCTTCCAGGACAGGGAGAGCAGATACGCAGTATTTT. The J gene is TRBJ2-3, the V gene TRBV7-2, with 8 bases matching TRBD1. CDR1 is SGHTA, CDR2 FQGNSA, per germline. The trim removed 4 bases at V and 4 bases at J, leaving 10 bases unmatched. The CDR3 length is 16 residues.

The V gene is TRBV6-5, the J gene TRBJ1-6; D unresolved. Trimming pared 7 bases from V and 0 bases from J, leaving 10 bases between. This CDR3 is built from 15 residues. Germline-derived CDR1 and CDR2 are MNHEY and SVGAGI. The CDR3 DNA follows: TGTGCCAGCACCCTACAGAGCTCCTATAATTCACCCCTCCACTTT. It encodes CASTLQSSYNSPLHF.

The chain links TRBV12-3 or TRBV12-4 to TRBJ2-1, with 7 bases aligning to TRBD2. V trimming: 3 bases; J trimming: 4 bases; junction bases outside the gene matches: 9. This CDR3 is 16 amino acids long. In DNA, the CDR3 is TGTGCCAGCAGTTTCTCGGGTGCTAGCGGATACAATGAGCAGTTCTTC. This gives the protein CASSFSGASGYNEQFF.

This clonotype has a count of ten or more. The chain has TRBV29-1 and TRBJ2-7; possibly TRBD1 for D (5 bases). The ends were cut back, 4 bases at V and 4 bases at J, with 20 bases in the middle. The CDR3 loop spans 15 amino acids. CDR1 and CDR2 (germline): SQVTM, ANQGSEA. Here the CDR3 reads CSVARTGALGYEQYF. For the CDR3, the DNA is TGCAGCGTTGCCCGAACAGGAGCCCTCGGGTACGAGCAGTACTTC.

This clonotype was recorded at least ten times. The V call is TRBV9, the J call TRBJ2-5, with 11 bases aligning to TRBD2. The CDR3 is made up of 15 amino acids. Unmatched junction bases numbered 14, after V lost 4 bases and J lost 12 bases. Germline CDR1 reads SGDLS; CDR2 reads YYNGEE. The DNA of the CDR3 is TGTGCCAGCAGCACGGGGACTAGCGGAGACAGGCCAAAGTACTTC. As protein: CASSTGTSGDRPKYF.

This clonotype was seen at least ten times. V gene TRBV19 combines with J gene TRBJ2-1; tentative D call: TRBD2 (6 bases). The CDR3 is 17 amino acids. Germline loops: CDR1 LNHDA, CDR2 SQIVND (reference sequence). The V end was cut by 3 bases, the J end by 0 bases, with 15 bases between. This chain's CDR3 is CASSISWPSASYNEQFF. The CDR3 nucleotides are TGTGCCAGTAGTATTAGTTGGCCTAGCGCCTCCTACAATGAGCAGTTCTTC.

The genes are TRBV21-1 and TRBJ1-5; the table's D call TRBD1 went unverified against the DNA. TRBV21-1 is deemed a pseudogene. The CDR3 is made up of 18 amino acids. CDR3 sequence reads: CASSKAAGQQLSNQPQHF. CDR3 nucleotide sequence: TGTGCCAGCAGCAAAGCGGCGGGACAGCAACTTAGCAATCAGCCCCAGCATTTT.

This clonotype was counted many times. The chain joins TRBV9 to TRBJ2-7, with TRBD1 matching over 10 bases. CDR3 length equals 16 residues. The V segment lost 1 base and the J segment 2 bases; nucleotides outside the gene matches: 6. Germline CDR1 SGDLS, CDR2 YYNGEE. CDR3 sequence: CASSVSEGQGTYEQYF. The CDR3 coding sequence is TGTGCCAGCAGCGTAAGTGAGGGACAGGGGACCTACGAGCAGTACTTC. The entire variable domain, with the rest obtained from reference TRBV9 and TRBJ2-7, is as follows: DSGVTQTPKHLITATGQRVTLRCSPRSGDLSVYWYQQSLDQGLQFLIQYYNGEERAKGNILERFSAQQFPDLHSELNLSSLELGDSALYFCASSVSEGQGTYEQYFGPGTRLTVT.

V usage is TRBV6-2 or TRBV6-3 and J usage is TRBJ2-3; tentative D call: TRBD2 (6 bases). V was cut by 7 bases and J by 2 bases, with 10 bases left in between. Germline-derived CDR1 and CDR2 are MNHEY and SVGEGT. CDR3 length: 13 residues. CDR3 bases: TGTGCCAGCAATGGAGGGCCCACAGATACGCAGTATTTT. Translation: CASNGGPTDTQYF.

This clonotype showed up many times. This chain uses TRBV10-3 with TRBJ2-5; D tentatively fits TRBD1 or TRBD2 (5 bases each). V lost 10 bases to trimming and J lost 4 bases, with 16 bases between them. The CDR3 contains 13 residues. CDR1 and CDR2 (germline): ENHRY, SYGVKD. CDR3 loop: CANNQGVGETQYF. CDR3 in DNA: TGTGCCAACAATCAGGGAGTTGGAGAGACCCAGTACTTC.

The gene calls are TRBV20-1 and TRBJ2-3; no clear D gene. Trimming removed 0 bases at V and 6 bases at J, with 4 bases between. CDR1 is DFQATT and CDR2 is SNEGSKA in the germline V gene (reference sequence). The CDR3 runs to 11 residues. Written as DNA, the CDR3 is TGCAGTGCTAGAGATTTGGATACGCAGTATTTT. This translates into CSARDLDTQYF.

This clonotype showed up just a few times. The chain has TRBV11-3 and TRBJ2-3; the match to TRBD2 covers 7 bases. From germline, CDR1 is SGHNT and CDR2 YENEEA. CDR3 length equals 14 residues. J gave up 5 bases and V 1 base, and 3 bases lay outside the gene matches. CDR3 residues: CASSLGRGEDTQYF. The CDR3 DNA sequence: TGTGCCAGCAGCTTAGGTCGGGGGGAAGATACGCAGTATTTT.

This clonotype was picked up many times. This rearrangement joins TRBV20-1 to TRBJ2-1; 8 nucleotides match TRBD2. V gave up 5 bases and J gave up 9 bases; unmatched junction bases: 9. There are 13 residues in the CDR3. The germline V gene has CDR1 DFQATT and CDR2 SNEGSKA (reference sequence). The CDR3, as DNA: TGCAGTGCTCGTAGCGGGAATGGTGTTGAGCAGTTCTTC. Encoded protein: CSARSGNGVEQFF.

The genes are TRBV28 and TRBJ2-7; 14 nucleotides align to TRBD2. The CDR3 length is 19 residues. CDR1 and CDR2 from the germline V gene are MDHEN and SYDVKM. V was pared by 7 bases and J by 4 bases, with 18 bases of the junction left unmatched. CDR3 bases: TGTGCCAGCATTTCTGCAGGGGCAACGGGACTAGCGGGAGCTTACGAGCAGTACTTC. As protein: CASISAGATGLAGAYEQYF. The variable domain in full, with the rest retrieved from reference TRBV28 and TRBJ2-7, is DVKVTQSSRYLVKRTGEKVFLECVQDMDHENMFWYRQDPGLGLRLIYFSYDVKMKEKGDIPEGYSVSREKKERFSLILESASTNQTSMYLCASISAGATGLAGAYEQYFGPGTRLTVT.

This sequence joins TRBV13 and TRBJ2-2; TRBD1 agrees at 9 bases. The CDR3 has 20 residues. Germline V gives CDR1 PRHDT, CDR2 FYEKMQ (reference sequence). The V gene end was trimmed by 1 base and the J gene end by 3 bases; junction bases not matched to a gene: 15. The chain's CDR3 is CASSLERDRAPFFDTGELFF. The DNA of the CDR3 is TGTGCCAGCAGCTTAGAAAGGGACAGGGCGCCATTTTTCGACACCGGGGAGCTGTTTTTT.

A word on this clonotype: A junction end diverges from the germline sequence, so it may reflect a read error. The chain is built from TRBV6-2 or TRBV6-3 and TRBJ2-1; D uncertain. From germline, CDR1 is MNHEY and CDR2 SVGEGT. There are 13 residues in the CDR3. The CDR3 DNA sequence: TGTGCCAGCAGTTACTACCTCTACGATGAGCAGTTCTTC. Its protein is CASSYYLYDEQFF.

V and J are TRBV27 and TRBJ2-5, with 12 bases matching TRBD2. The ends lost 6 bases at V and 4 bases at J; junction bases unmatched: 6. The germline CDR1 and CDR2 sequences are MNHEY and SMNVEV (reference sequence). The CDR3 loop spans 15 amino acids. CDR3 protein: CASRPGLAGRETQYF. Here the CDR3 DNA reads TGTGCCAGCAGACCCGGACTAGCGGGACGAGAGACCCAGTACTTC.

As concerns this clonotype: A much larger clone lies a single base off, so this may be a read error. This chain joins TRBV4-2 and TRBJ1-2; D not resolved. The CDR3 runs to 15 residues. Germline CDR1 LGHNA, CDR2 YNFKEQ. The CDR3 coding sequence is TGTGTCAGCAGCCGGGAAGATCAATCCCTAAATGGCTACACCTTC. Translation: CVSSREDQSLNGYTF.

The table lists this clonotype with many counts. The chain joins TRBV19 to TRBJ1-2; D call uncertain. Germline V gene data show CDR1 as LNHDA and CDR2 as SQIVND (reference sequence). Trimming removed 1 base at V and 6 bases at J, with 15 bases between. The CDR3 loop spans 15 amino acids. The CDR3 loop is CASSIGGRRVDGYTF. The CDR3 DNA reads as TGTGCCAGTAGTATAGGTGGACGGCGAGTGGATGGCTACACCTTC.

With regard to this clonotype: The junction departs from the called germline gene at one end, perhaps through a read error. The chain uses TRBV7-2 and TRBJ2-3; D is undetermined. This CDR3 is built from 12 residues. The V gene's germline CDR1 is SGHTA and CDR2 FQGNSA. The CDR3 sequence is CACSQMWDTQYF. The CDR3 nucleotides are TGTGCCTGCAGCCAAATGTGGGATACGCAGTATTTT.

This clonotype was observed a few times. CDR3 sequence (DNA): TGTGCCAGCAGCTTAGTTGATGGGGTATTACCCCAGCATTTT. It specifies CASSLVDGVLPQHF. V is TRBV7-8 and J is TRBJ1-5; D unclear. This CDR3 is built from 14 residues. The germline V gene has CDR1 SGHVS and CDR2 FQNEAQ. Trimming removed 1 base at V and 10 bases at J, with 14 bases between.